Detailed here is one TCR beta chain. Which antigen it targets is not known. Base qualities were left out, and no much larger clone turns up one base away. The entry originates in a study of T cell repertoires in cytomegalovirus infection (dated by TCRdb to about 2019). In the study overall: The peptide stimulations were aimed at well-studied HLA-B-restricted epitopes as well as recently identified HLA-C-restricted CMV epitopes, whose presentation resists viral immunomodulation. Donor HLA type was relevant to the analysis, as public TCR beta signatures indicated carriage of CMV infection together with the matching HLA type. Broad study findings and their caveats: In both this cohort and an independent 352-donor cohort, the cumulative frequency of public TCR beta family members distinguished carriers of CMV infection plus the relevant HLA type. The ex vivo response was dominated by HLA-C-restricted CMV-specific TCR beta clonotypes, and the single most frequent clonotype in two of eight donors was supplied by these HLA-C-restricted clonotypes.

The treatment or condition tag for this specimen amounts to: in vitro stimulation with specific CMV peptide epitopes to enrich CMV-specific T cells. From the cysteine through the phenylalanine, the CDR3 covers 16 amino acids. The CDR3 DNA has 48 bases and is translated from base 1. According to the germline V gene, CDR1 reads MNHEY and CDR2 reads SVGEGT. V is shortened by 3 bases, J by 6 bases, and the region joining them spans 17 bases. TCRdb shows the sequencer as Illumina HiSeq 1500. Using fastp at Q25 and MiXCR, TCRdb reprocessed the public reads and kept productive beta chains. CDR3 protein duplicates are merged, each entry listing the most common genes and DNA. For this sample the table gives around 540,000 distinct CDR3 sequences, of which 30% to 35% were detected only once. Jointly, the top ten make up 17% of the sample.

The rearrangement combines TRBV6-2 or TRBV6-3 with TRBJ2-2; the D segment could be TRBD2, given 6 matching bases. The sequenced sample was cultured PBMCs, obtained from culture after CMV antigen stimulation. The sequence came from a human donor in good health (CMV status not recorded). Some clones in this sample may be carry-over from other donors' samples. CDR3 reads: CASSYSPAGLPGELFF. The base sequence is TGTGCCAGCAGTTATTCCCCAGCGGGCCTCCCCGGGGAGCTGTTTTTT.